These 25 T cell receptor beta chains share one sample of origin, sequenced in a study of cytomegalovirus exposure and HLA in healthy donors. PCR used 60 Vbeta primers and 13 Jbeta primers. Here immunoSEQ multiplex PCR was the method, and the copy in TCRdb shows in-frame clones only, minus some. The sample yields 90,000 to 110,000 clones, 81% seen once. Specimen: PBMCs. The receptors shown here come from a woman under 40 in good health and CMV-seronegative.

This clone appeared once. The genes are TRBV21-1 and TRBJ2-1; the table's D call, TRBD2, was not checked against the DNA. TRBV21-1 is classified as a pseudogene. This CDR3 has 19 residues. The CDR3 loop is CASSARLAGPLWAYNEQFF. CDR3 DNA: TGTGCCAGCAGCGCCCGACTAGCGGGCCCGTTGTGGGCCTACAATGAGCAGTTCTTC.

This chain links TRBV19 with TRBJ1-2; D call uncertain. The V and J ends lost 3 bases and 1 base respectively, with 12 bases between them. Germline V gene data show CDR1 as LNHDA and CDR2 as SQIVND (reference sequence). The CDR3 covers 15 residues. Written as DNA, the CDR3 is TGTGCCAGTAGTATGACGGGGTTCTATAACTATGGCTACACCTTC. It is translated as CASSMTGFYNYGYTF.

CDR3 bases: TGTGCCAGCAGCTCCTTCCTTCGGGTGGCGGTTAGGCAGTACTTC. Translated, it gives CASSSFLRVAVRQYF. The chain uses TRBV5-5 and TRBJ2-7; no clear D gene. This CDR3 is 15 amino acids long. CDR1 is SGHKS, CDR2 YYEKEE, per germline (reference sequence). Trimming removed 3 bases at V and 9 bases at J, with 22 bases between.

The chain combines TRBV19 with TRBJ2-1; tentatively, D is TRBD2 (5 bases). V gave up 2 bases and J gave up 6 bases, with 5 bases separating them. The CDR3 length is 12 residues. Germline V lookup: CDR1 LNHDA, CDR2 SQIVND (reference sequence). CDR3 protein: CASSIRGNEQFF. DNA of the CDR3: TGTGCCAGTAGTATACGGGGCAATGAGCAGTTCTTC.

This clone was picked up a small number of times. The rearrangement joins TRBV25-1 to TRBJ2-6; 8 bases are a match to TRBD1. Trimming cost V 4 bases and J 2 bases; bases outside gene matches: 4. Looked up from germline, CDR1 is MGHDK and CDR2 is SYGVNS. The CDR3 is made up of 16 amino acids. Written as DNA, the CDR3 is TGTGCCAGCAGTGTGGCAGGGGGCGCTGGGGCCAACGTCCTGACTTTC. Translating it yields CASSVAGGAGANVLTF.

This clone showed up just once. The CDR3, as DNA: TGTGCCAGCAGCCAAGAACAGGGGGCGACCTGGACTGGGGCCAACGTCCTGACTTTC. This encodes CASSQEQGATWTGANVLTF. This chain links TRBV4-2 with TRBJ2-6, with 9 bases matching TRBD1. J was trimmed by 2 bases and V by 0 bases; bases with no gene match: 8. The CDR3 loop spans 19 amino acids. CDR1 and CDR2 (germline): LGHNA, YNFKEQ.

This clone was counted between two and nine times. The J gene is TRBJ1-2, the V gene TRBV25-1, with D perhaps TRBD1 (5 bases). Trimming took 6 bases from V and 4 from J, leaving 9 bases between them. CDR1 MGHDK and CDR2 SYGVNS come from the germline V gene. The CDR3 is made up of 12 amino acids. CDR3 in amino acids: CASRGLIYGYTF. CDR3 DNA: TGTGCCAGCAGGGGACTGATCTATGGCTACACCTTC.

The chain has TRBV30 and TRBJ2-7, with TRBD1 as a possible D gene (5 bases). The germline gives CDR1 GTSNPN, CDR2 SVGIG (reference sequence). Trimming shortened V by 2 bases and J by 6 bases, and 14 bases separated the two germline ends. The CDR3 contains 13 residues. This CDR3 reads CAWSHAGMAEQYF. CDR3 DNA: TGTGCCTGGAGTCACGCAGGGATGGCCGAGCAGTACTTC.

The rearrangement joins TRBV25-1 to TRBJ2-7, with D possibly matching TRBD2 (6 bases). The V end lost 9 bases, the J end lost 3 bases, and 12 bases lay between the germline ends. The CDR3 is 12 residues long. Per germline, CDR1 MGHDK and CDR2 SYGVNS. CDR3 loop: CARRVEGYEQYF. The CDR3 DNA is TGTGCCAGGAGAGTGGAGGGCTACGAGCAGTACTTC.

The J gene is TRBJ2-7, the V gene TRBV29-1; TRBD1 agrees at 7 bases. CDR3 length: 14 amino acids. Germline V gene lookup returns CDR1 SQVTM and CDR2 ANQGSEA. V dropped 7 bases and J dropped 4; count of bases not matched to a gene: 13. Here the CDR3 DNA reads TGCAGCGCCATGGGACAGCCTGATGGTTACGAGCAGTACTTC. It is translated as CSAMGQPDGYEQYF.

This sequence joins TRBV28 and TRBJ1-1; D is perhaps TRBD1 (5 bases). V was shortened by 6 bases and J by 5 bases, with 16 bases between the two germline ends. CDR3 size: 14 residues. Looked up from germline, CDR1 is MDHEN and CDR2 is SYDVKM. The CDR3 DNA follows: TGTGCCAGCAGCCCGAGGGGCGGGGGGACTGAAGCTTTCTTT. It is translated as CASSPRGGGTEAFF.

This chain joins TRBV11-1 and TRBJ2-1; D gene unclear. This CDR3 contains 11 residues. Trimming shortened V by 5 bases and J by 4 bases, and 3 bases separated the two germline ends. CDR1 and CDR2 from the germline V gene are SGHAT and FQDESV (reference sequence). The CDR3 loop is CASSPYNEQFF. DNA for the CDR3: TGTGCCAGCAGCCCATACAATGAGCAGTTCTTC.

The V and J genes are TRBV5-1 and TRBJ2-5; 7 nucleotides line up with TRBD1. The CDR3 has 13 residues. J was trimmed by 2 bases and V by 6 bases; bases with no gene match: 4. Germline V lookup: CDR1 SGHRS, CDR2 YFSETQ. The CDR3 DNA sequence: TGCGCCAGCACACAGGACAGGCAAGAGACCCAGTACTTC. Protein: CASTQDRQETQYF.

This chain uses TRBV5-4 with TRBJ1-4, with 7 bases fitting TRBD1. Germline lookup yields CDR1 SGHNT and CDR2 YYREEE (reference sequence). Trimming took 0 bases from V and 0 from J; bases not matched to a gene: 8. This CDR3 spans 18 amino acids. The CDR3 DNA is TGTGCCAGCAGCTTGGTCGAGGGGGCGCGCCCAACTAATGAAAAACTGTTTTTT. Protein product: CASSLVEGARPTNEKLFF.

This clone was found once. The CDR3 is CASSLVPIMNTEAFF. In DNA form, the CDR3 reads TGTGCCAGCAGTTTAGTCCCCATCATGAACACTGAAGCTTTCTTT. V and J are TRBV28 and TRBJ1-1; D gene ambiguous. Deletions cut 2 bases from V and 0 bases from J, with 10 bases between. The CDR3 runs to 15 residues. Looked up from germline, CDR1 is MDHEN and CDR2 is SYDVKM.

This clone was recorded only once. V is TRBV6-7 and J is TRBJ2-3; 8 nucleotides align to TRBD2. TRBV6-7 has ORF status, its function being uncertain. This CDR3 contains 14 residues. Trimming removed 6 bases from V and 3 bases from J; junction bases left unmatched: 5. CDR3: CASSPGRVTDTQYF. DNA of the CDR3: TGTGCCAGCAGCCCCGGGAGGGTAACAGATACGCAGTATTTT.

V and J are TRBV5-1 and TRBJ2-3; D gene uncertain. The V and J ends lost 4 bases and 0 bases respectively, with 12 bases between them. Germline CDR1 is SGHRS and CDR2 is YFSETQ. The CDR3 covers 15 residues. The CDR3 DNA is TGCGCCAGCAGCAGTTGGAGCTCTAGCACAGATACGCAGTATTTT. As protein: CASSSWSSSTDTQYF.

The chain couples TRBV28 to TRBJ2-7, with TRBD2 as a possible D gene (6 bases). The CDR3 is 15 residues long. Germline V CDR1 and CDR2: MDHEN, SYDVKM. V was cut by 3 bases and J by 6 bases, with 18 bases left in between. This chain's CDR3 is CASSFSAGYEGEQYF. Written as DNA, the CDR3 is TGTGCCAGCAGTTTTTCAGCGGGTTACGAAGGCGAGCAGTACTTC.

The chain employs TRBV11-2 and TRBJ1-5; TRBD1 aligns across 11 bases. The length of the CDR3 is 17 residues. CDR1 and CDR2 from the germline V gene are SGHAT and FQNNGV. The V and J ends lost 5 bases and 1 base, in that order; junction bases with no gene match: 7. Here the CDR3 reads CASSGGQGARSNQPQHF. Written as DNA, the CDR3 is TGTGCCAGCAGCGGAGGACAGGGGGCACGAAGCAATCAGCCCCAGCATTTT. The whole variable domain, remainder taken from reference TRBV11-2 and TRBJ1-5, is EAGVAQSPRYKIIEKRQSVAFWCNPISGHATLYWYQQILGQGPKLLIQFQNNGVVDDSQLPKDRFSAERLKGVDSTLKIQPAKLEDSAVYLCASSGGQGARSNQPQHFGDGTRLSIL.

The chain combines TRBV21-1 with TRBJ2-1; the table's D call of TRBD1 was not tested on the DNA. TRBV21-1 is given as a pseudogene. The CDR3 consists of 13 residues. The DNA of the CDR3 is TGTGCCAGCAGCAAAGTTAGGGGGTTGAAGCAGTTCTTC. Encoded protein: CASSKVRGLKQFF.

The V call is TRBV7-2, the J call TRBJ2-5; 9 nucleotides match TRBD2. CDR1 and CDR2 (germline): SGHTA, FQGNSA. The CDR3 covers 17 residues. Germline trimming cut 1 base from V and 6 bases from J; bases unmatched to any gene: 12. The chain's CDR3 is CASSLVGGGRDLKTQYF. CDR3 nucleotide sequence: TGTGCCAGCAGCTTAGTCGGTGGCGGGAGGGACCTGAAGACCCAGTACTTC.

The V call is TRBV20-1, the J call TRBJ2-5; the D gene is possibly TRBD1 (6 bases). This CDR3 has 11 residues. V gave up 3 bases and J gave up 7 bases, with 9 bases separating them. From germline, CDR1 is DFQATT and CDR2 SNEGSKA (reference sequence). Written as DNA, the CDR3 is TGCAGTGCTAGTACCAGGGGGACCCAGTACTTC. Translation gives CSASTRGTQYF.

The V call is TRBV6-6, the J call TRBJ2-7; perhaps TRBD2 as D (5 bases). This CDR3 has 11 amino acids. Trimming shortened V by 4 bases and J by 7 bases, and 8 bases separated the two germline ends. CDR1 MNHNY and CDR2 SVGAGI come from the germline V gene (reference sequence). The CDR3 nucleotides read TGTGCCAGCAGTTCTCGAGGGGAGCAGTACTTC. Protein product: CASSSRGEQYF.

The chain has TRBV5-4 and TRBJ1-4; 7 positions match TRBD1. CDR1 is SGHNT, CDR2 YYREEE, per germline (reference sequence). Trimming took 4 bases from V and 0 from J; bases not matched to a gene: 6. This CDR3 is 16 amino acids long. The DNA of the CDR3 is TGTGCCAGCAGCAGACGGGACAGACCAACTAATGAAAAACTGTTTTTT. It codes for CASSRRDRPTNEKLFF.

The chain employs TRBV6-6 and TRBJ2-5; D perhaps matches TRBD1 (7 bases). This CDR3 is built from 16 residues. Trimming removed 2 bases at V and 5 bases at J, with 18 bases between. Germline values: CDR1 MNHNY, CDR2 SVGAGI (reference sequence). The CDR3 DNA follows: TGTGCCAGCAGTTACACCTCAGGGGGGAAGCGGGAGACCCAGTACTTC. Its translation is CASSYTSGGKRETQYF.